The rows below give T cell receptor beta chains drawn from one sample of a study of patients and donors after allogeneic stem cell transplantation. TCRdb used MiXCR to reprocess the RT-PCR reads, holding one entry per CDR3 protein. In the table there are around 200,000 distinct CDR3 sequences, around 40% of which are singletons. Material for sequencing was blood, either unsorted or a sorted T cell fraction (not recorded which). These receptors came from a human donor who was either an allogeneic HSCT recipient or a stem cell or donor lymphocyte infusion donor (not recorded which). It is not recorded whose cells these are; they may come from a transplant donor. Each CDR3 is given with its conserved first and last residue. D genes are given only for firm matches. The listing skips clone size in some rows; elsewhere it reads once, few, many or a size class.

CDR3 length: 15; clone size: few; J gene: TRBJ1-2; D gene: NA; V gene: TRBV3-1; CDR3 protein: CASSQDPARFYGYTF; CDR3 DNA: TGTGCCAGCAGCCAAGACCCGGCGAGATTCTATGGCTACACCTTC
CDR3 length: 14; clone size: few; J gene: TRBJ1-3; D gene: NA; V gene: TRBV12-3/TRBV12-4; CDR3 protein: CASRNMPLGNTIYF; CDR3 DNA: TGTGCCAGCAGAAACATGCCTCTTGGAAACACCATATATTTT
CDR3 length: 15; clone size: NA; J gene: TRBJ2-7; D gene: NA; V gene: TRBV28; CDR3 protein: CASRVTGRRGHEQYF; CDR3 DNA: TGTGCCAGCAGGGTGACAGGGAGGAGAGGCCACGAGCAGTACTTC
CDR3 length: 16; clone size: NA; J gene: TRBJ2-3; D gene: TRBD2; V gene: TRBV20-1; CDR3 protein: CSALGTSGVWEDTQYF; CDR3 DNA: TGCAGTGCTCTCGGGACTAGCGGGGTGTGGGAAGATACGCAGTATTTT
CDR3 length: 14; clone size: few; J gene: TRBJ1-6; D gene: TRBD1; V gene: TRBV6-6; CDR3 protein: CASSPTGGDSPLHF; CDR3 DNA: TGTGCCAGCAGTCCGACAGGGGGCGATTCACCCCTCCACTTT
CDR3 length: 16; clone size: NA; J gene: TRBJ1-5; D gene: NA; V gene: TRBV19; CDR3 protein: CASSTFGTAGNQPQHF; CDR3 DNA: TGTGCCAGTAGCACCTTCGGGACGGCGGGCAATCAGCCCCAGCATTTT
CDR3 length: 14; clone size: once; J gene: TRBJ2-1; D gene: TRBD2; V gene: TRBV7-8; CDR3 protein: CASSASGGEWEQFF; CDR3 DNA: TGTGCCAGCAGCGCTAGCGGGGGGGAATGGGAGCAGTTCTTC
CDR3 length: 14; clone size: NA; J gene: TRBJ1-4; D gene: NA; V gene: TRBV9; CDR3 protein: CASSVASGNEKLFF; CDR3 DNA: TGTGCCAGCAGCGTAGCTTCTGGGAATGAAAAACTGTTTTTT
CDR3 length: 15; clone size: NA; J gene: TRBJ2-1; D gene: NA; V gene: TRBV9; CDR3 protein: CASSVGQSPYNEQFF; CDR3 DNA: TGTGCCAGCAGCGTTGGACAGAGTCCCTACAATGAGCAGTTCTTC
CDR3 length: 11; clone size: many; J gene: TRBJ1-1; D gene: NA; V gene: TRBV10-3; CDR3 protein: CATLRDTEAFF; CDR3 DNA: TGTGCCACCCTTCGGGACACTGAAGCTTTCTTT
CDR3 length: 17; clone size: few; J gene: TRBJ1-6; D gene: NA; V gene: TRBV2; CDR3 protein: CATFGTLQPGDNSPLHF; CDR3 DNA: TGTGCCACCTTCGGGACACTCCAACCTGGGGATAATTCACCCCTCCACTTT
CDR3 length: 15; clone size: NA; J gene: TRBJ1-2; D gene: NA; V gene: TRBV7-9; CDR3 protein: CASSPKSGPRAGYTF; CDR3 DNA: TGTGCCAGCAGCCCGAAGTCGGGACCTAGGGCCGGCTACACCTTC
CDR3 length: 15; clone size: NA; J gene: TRBJ2-5; D gene: TRBD2; V gene: TRBV9; CDR3 protein: CASSKHLAGGETQYF; CDR3 DNA: TGTGCCAGCAGCAAGCATCTAGCGGGGGGAGAGACCCAGTACTTC
CDR3 length: 13; clone size: few; J gene: TRBJ1-2; D gene: TRBD1; V gene: TRBV10-3; CDR3 protein: CAISTGGIAGYTF; CDR3 DNA: TGTGCCATCAGTACAGGGGGGATTGCTGGCTACACCTTC
CDR3 length: 14; clone size: NA; J gene: TRBJ2-5; D gene: NA; V gene: TRBV7-8; CDR3 protein: CASTIFGEKETQYF; CDR3 DNA: TGTGCCAGCACCATCTTCGGGGAAAAAGAGACCCAGTACTTC
CDR3 length: 13; clone size: few; J gene: TRBJ1-2; D gene: NA; V gene: TRBV24-1; CDR3 protein: CATSDYSGRGYTF; CDR3 DNA: TGTGCCACCAGTGATTATTCAGGGCGCGGCTACACCTTC
CDR3 length: 15; clone size: NA; J gene: TRBJ1-5; D gene: NA; V gene: TRBV10-3; CDR3 protein: CAISGGGGGNQPQHF; CDR3 DNA: TGTGCCATCAGTGGGGGCGGGGGCGGCAATCAGCCCCAGCATTTT
CDR3 length: 15; clone size: NA; J gene: TRBJ1-4; D gene: NA; V gene: TRBV5-1; CDR3 protein: CASSLEFPVSEKLFF; CDR3 DNA: TGCGCCAGCAGCCTCGAGTTCCCAGTTAGTGAAAAACTGTTTTTT
CDR3 length: 15; clone size: NA; J gene: TRBJ1-2; D gene: TRBD1; V gene: TRBV5-4; CDR3 protein: CASSLGAGGAYGYTF; CDR3 DNA: TGTGCCAGCAGCTTGGGGGCAGGGGGAGCCTATGGCTACACCTTC
CDR3 length: 13; clone size: NA; J gene: TRBJ2-3; D gene: NA; V gene: TRBV29-1; CDR3 protein: CSVGGRSTDTQYF; CDR3 DNA: TGCAGCGTTGGGGGTCGAAGCACAGATACGCAGTATTTT